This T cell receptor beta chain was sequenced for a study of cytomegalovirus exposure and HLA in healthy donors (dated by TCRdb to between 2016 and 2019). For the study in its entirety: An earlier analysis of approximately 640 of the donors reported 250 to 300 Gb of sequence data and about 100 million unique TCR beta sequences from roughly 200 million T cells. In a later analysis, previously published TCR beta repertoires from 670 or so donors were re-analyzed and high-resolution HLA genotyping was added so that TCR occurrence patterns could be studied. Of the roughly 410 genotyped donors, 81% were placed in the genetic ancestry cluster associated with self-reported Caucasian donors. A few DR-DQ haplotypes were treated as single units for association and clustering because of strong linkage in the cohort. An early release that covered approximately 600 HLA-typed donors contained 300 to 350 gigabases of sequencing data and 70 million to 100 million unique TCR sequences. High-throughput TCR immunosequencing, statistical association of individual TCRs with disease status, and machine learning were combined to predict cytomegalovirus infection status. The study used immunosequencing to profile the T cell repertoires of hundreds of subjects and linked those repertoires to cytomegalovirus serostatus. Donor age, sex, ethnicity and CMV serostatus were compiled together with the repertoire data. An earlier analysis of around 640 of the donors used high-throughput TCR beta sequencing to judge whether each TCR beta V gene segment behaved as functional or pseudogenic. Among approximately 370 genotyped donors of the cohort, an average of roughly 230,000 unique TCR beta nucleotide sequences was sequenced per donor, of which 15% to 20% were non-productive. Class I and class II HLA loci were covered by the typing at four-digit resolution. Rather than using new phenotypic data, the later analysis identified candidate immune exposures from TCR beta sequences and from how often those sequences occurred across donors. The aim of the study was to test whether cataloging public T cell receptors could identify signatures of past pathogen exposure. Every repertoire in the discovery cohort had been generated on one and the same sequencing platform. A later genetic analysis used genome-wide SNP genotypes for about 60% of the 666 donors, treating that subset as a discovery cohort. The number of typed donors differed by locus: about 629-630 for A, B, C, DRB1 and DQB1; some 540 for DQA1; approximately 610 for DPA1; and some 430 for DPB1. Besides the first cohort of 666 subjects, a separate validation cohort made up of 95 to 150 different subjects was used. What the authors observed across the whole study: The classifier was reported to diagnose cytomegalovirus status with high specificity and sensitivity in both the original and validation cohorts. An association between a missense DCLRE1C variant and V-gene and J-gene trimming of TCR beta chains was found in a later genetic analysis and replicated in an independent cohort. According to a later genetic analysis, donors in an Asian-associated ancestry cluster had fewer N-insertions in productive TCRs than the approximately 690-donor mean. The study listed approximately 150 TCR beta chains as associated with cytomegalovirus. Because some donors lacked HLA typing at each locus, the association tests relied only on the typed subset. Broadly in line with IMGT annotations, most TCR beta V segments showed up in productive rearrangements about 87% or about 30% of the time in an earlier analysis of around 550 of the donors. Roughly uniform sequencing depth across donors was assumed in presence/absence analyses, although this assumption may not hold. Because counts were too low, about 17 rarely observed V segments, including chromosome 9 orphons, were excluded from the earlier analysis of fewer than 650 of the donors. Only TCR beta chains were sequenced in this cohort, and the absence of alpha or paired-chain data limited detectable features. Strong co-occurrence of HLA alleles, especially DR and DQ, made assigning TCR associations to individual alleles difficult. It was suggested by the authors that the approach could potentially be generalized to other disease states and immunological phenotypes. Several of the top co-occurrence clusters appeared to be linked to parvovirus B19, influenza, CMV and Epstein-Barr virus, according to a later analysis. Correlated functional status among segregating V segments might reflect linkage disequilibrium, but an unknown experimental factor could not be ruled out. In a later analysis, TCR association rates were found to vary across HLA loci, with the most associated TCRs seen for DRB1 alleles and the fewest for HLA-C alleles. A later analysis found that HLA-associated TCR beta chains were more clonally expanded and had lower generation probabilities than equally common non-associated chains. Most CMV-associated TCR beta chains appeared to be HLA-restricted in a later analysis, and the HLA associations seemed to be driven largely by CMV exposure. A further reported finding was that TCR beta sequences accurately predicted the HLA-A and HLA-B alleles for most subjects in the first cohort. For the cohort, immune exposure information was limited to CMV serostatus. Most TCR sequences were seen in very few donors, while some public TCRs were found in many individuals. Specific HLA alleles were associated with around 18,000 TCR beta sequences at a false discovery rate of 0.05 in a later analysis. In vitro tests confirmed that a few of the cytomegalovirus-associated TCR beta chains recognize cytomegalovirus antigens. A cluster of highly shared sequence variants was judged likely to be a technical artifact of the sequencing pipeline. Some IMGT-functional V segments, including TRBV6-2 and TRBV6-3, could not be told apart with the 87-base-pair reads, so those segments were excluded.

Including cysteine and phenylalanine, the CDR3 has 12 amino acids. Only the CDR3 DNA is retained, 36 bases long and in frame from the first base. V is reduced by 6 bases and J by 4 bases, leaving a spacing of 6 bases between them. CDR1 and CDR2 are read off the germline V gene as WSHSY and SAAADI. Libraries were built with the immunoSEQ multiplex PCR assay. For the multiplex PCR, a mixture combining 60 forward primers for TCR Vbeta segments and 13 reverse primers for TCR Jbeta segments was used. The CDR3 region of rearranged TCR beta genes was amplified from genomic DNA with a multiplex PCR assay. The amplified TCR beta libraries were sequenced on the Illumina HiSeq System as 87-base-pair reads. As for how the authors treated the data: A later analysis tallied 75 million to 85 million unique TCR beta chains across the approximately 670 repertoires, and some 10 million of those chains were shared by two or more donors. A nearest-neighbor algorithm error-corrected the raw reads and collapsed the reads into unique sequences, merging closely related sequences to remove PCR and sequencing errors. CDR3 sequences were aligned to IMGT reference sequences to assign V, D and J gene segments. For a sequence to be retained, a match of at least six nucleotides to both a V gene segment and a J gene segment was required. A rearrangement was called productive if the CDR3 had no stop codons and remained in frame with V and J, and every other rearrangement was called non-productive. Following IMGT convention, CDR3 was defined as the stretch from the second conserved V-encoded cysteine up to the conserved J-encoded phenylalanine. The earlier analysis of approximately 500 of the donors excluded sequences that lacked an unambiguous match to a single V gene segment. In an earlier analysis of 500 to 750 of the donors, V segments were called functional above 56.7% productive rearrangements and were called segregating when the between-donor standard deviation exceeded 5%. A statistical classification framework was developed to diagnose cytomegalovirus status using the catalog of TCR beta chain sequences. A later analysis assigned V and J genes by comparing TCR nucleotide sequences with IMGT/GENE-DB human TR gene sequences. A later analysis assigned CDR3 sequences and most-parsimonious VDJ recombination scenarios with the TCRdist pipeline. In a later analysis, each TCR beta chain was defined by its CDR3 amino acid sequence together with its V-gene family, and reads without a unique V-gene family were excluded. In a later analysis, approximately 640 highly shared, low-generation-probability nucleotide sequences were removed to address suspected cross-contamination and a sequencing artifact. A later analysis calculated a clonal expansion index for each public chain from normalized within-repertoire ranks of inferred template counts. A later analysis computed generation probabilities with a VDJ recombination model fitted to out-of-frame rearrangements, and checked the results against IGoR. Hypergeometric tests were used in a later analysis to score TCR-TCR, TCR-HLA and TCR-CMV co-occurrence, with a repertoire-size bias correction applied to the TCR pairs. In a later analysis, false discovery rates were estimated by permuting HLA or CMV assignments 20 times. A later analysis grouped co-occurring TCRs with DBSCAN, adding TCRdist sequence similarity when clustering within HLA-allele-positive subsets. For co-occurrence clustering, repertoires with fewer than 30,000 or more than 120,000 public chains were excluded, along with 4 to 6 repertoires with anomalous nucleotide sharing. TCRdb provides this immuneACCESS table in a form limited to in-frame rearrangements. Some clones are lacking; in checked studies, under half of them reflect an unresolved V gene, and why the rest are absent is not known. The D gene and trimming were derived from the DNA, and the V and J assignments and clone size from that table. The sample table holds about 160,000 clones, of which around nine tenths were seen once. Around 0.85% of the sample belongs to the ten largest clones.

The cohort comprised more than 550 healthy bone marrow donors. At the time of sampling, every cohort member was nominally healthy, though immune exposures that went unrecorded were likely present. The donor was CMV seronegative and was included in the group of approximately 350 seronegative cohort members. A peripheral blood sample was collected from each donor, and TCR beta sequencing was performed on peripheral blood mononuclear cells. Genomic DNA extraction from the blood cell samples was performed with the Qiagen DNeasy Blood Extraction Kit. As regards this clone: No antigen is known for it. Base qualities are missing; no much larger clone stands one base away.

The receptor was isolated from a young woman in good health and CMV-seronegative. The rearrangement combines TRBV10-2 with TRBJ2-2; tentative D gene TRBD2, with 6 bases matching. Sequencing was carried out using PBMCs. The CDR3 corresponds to CASSGGTGELFF. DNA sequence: TGCGCCAGCAGCGGGGGCACCGGGGAGCTGTTTTTT.